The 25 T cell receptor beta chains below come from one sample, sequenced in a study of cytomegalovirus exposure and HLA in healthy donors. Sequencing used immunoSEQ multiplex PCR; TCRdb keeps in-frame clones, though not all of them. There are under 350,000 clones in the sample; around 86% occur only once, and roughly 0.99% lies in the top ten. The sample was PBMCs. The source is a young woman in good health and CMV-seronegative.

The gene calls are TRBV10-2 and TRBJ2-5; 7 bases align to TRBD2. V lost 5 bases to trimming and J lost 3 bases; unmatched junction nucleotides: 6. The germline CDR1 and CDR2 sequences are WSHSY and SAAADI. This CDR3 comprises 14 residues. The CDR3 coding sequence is TGCGCCAGCAGTCGGGGGGACGGCGAAGAGACCCAGTACTTC. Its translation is CASSRGDGEETQYF.

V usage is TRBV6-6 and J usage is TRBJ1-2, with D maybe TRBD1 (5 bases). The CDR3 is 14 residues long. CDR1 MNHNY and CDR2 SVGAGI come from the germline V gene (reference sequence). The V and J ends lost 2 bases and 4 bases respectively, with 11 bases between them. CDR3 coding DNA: TGTGCCAGCAGTTACCGCCAGGGAGGCTATGGCTACACCTTC. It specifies CASSYRQGGYGYTF.

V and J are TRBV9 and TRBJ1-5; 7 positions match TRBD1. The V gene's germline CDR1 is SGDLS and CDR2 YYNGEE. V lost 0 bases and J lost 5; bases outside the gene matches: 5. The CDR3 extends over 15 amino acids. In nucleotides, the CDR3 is TGTGCCAGCAGCGTAGGCACAGGGGATCATCAGCCCCAGCATTTT. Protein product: CASSVGTGDHQPQHF.

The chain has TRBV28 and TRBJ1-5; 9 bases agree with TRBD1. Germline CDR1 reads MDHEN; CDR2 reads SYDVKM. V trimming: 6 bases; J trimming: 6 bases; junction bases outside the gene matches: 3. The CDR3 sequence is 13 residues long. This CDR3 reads CASRTTGGQPQHF. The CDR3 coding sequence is TGTGCCAGCAGGACGACAGGGGGTCAGCCCCAGCATTTT.

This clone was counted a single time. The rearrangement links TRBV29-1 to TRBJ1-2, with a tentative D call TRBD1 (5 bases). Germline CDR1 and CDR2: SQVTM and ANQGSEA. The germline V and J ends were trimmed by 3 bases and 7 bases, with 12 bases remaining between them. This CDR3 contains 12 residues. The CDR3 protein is CSVDFREAGYTF. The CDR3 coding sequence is TGCAGCGTTGATTTCAGGGAGGCTGGCTACACCTTC.

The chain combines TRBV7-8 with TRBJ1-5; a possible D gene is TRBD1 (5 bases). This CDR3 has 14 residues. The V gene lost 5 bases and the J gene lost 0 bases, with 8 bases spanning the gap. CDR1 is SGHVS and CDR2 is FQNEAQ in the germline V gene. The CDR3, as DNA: TGTGCCAGCAGCCAAGGGGATAGCAATCAGCCCCAGCATTTT. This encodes CASSQGDSNQPQHF.

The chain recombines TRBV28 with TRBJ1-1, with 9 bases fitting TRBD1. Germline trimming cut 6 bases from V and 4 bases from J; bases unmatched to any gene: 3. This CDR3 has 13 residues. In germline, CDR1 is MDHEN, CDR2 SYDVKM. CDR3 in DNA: TGTGCCAGCAGAGACAGGGGGTTCACTGAAGCTTTCTTT. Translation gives CASRDRGFTEAFF.

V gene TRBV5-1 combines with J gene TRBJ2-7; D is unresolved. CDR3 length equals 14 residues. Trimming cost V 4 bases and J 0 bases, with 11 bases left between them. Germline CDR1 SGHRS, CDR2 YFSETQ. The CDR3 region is CASSGYVSSYEQYF. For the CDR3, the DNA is TGCGCCAGCAGCGGTTACGTGAGCTCCTACGAGCAGTACTTC.

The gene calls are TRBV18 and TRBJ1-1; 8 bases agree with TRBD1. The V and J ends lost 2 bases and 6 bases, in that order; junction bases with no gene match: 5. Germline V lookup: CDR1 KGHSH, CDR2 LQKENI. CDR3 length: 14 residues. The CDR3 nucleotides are TGTGCCAGCTCACCAGGGGACAGGTATTCTGAAGCTTTCTTT. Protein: CASSPGDRYSEAFF.

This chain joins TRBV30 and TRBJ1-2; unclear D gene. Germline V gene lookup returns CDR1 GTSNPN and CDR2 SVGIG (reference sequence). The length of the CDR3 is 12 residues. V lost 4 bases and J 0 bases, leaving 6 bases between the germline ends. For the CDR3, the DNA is TGTGCCTGGACGGGTACTAACTATGGCTACACCTTC. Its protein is CAWTGTNYGYTF.

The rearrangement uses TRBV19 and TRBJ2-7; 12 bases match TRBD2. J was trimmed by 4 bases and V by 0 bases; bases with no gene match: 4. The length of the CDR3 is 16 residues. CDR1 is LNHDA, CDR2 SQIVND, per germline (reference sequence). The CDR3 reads CASSIDWTSGTYEQYF. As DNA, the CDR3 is TGTGCCAGTAGTATAGATTGGACTAGCGGGACTTACGAGCAGTACTTC.

The CDR3 sequence is CSVGGYEQYF. DNA of the CDR3: TGCAGTGTGGGAGGGTACGAGCAGTACTTC. The gene calls are TRBV20-1 and TRBJ2-7; 7 nucleotides agree with TRBD2. The CDR3 runs to 10 residues. Looked up from germline, CDR1 is DFQATT and CDR2 is SNEGSKA (reference sequence). Trimming cost V 7 bases and J 4 bases; bases outside gene matches: 1.

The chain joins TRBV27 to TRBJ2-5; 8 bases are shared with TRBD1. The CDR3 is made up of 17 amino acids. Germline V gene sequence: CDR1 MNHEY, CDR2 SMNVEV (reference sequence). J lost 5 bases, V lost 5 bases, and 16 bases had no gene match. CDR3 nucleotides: TGTGCCAGCAGTCTCGGACAGGGATCCCTTGACAGGGAGACCCAGTACTTC. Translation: CASSLGQGSLDRETQYF.

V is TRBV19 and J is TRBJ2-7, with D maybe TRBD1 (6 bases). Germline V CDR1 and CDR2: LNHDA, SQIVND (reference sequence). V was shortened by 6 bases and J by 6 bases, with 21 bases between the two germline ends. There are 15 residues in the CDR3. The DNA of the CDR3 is TGTGCCAGTAGAATCTCAGGGGTCTCCAGGAGCGAGCAGTACTTC. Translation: CASRISGVSRSEQYF.

The CDR3 coding sequence is TGTGCCTGGAGTGTAGGGAGCCTGAACACTGAAGCTTTCTTT. Its protein is CAWSVGSLNTEAFF. This chain links TRBV30 with TRBJ1-1; D is uncertain. V was pared by 0 bases and J by 0 bases, with 8 bases between. This CDR3 has 14 amino acids. Germline values: CDR1 GTSNPN, CDR2 SVGIG (reference sequence).

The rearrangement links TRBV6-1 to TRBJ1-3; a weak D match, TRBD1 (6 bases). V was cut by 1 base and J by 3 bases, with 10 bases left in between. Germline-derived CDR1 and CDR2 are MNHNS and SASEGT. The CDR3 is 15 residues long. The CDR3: CASSEGGGRGNTIYF. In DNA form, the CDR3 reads TGTGCCAGCAGTGAAGGGGGGGGCCGTGGAAACACCATATATTTT.

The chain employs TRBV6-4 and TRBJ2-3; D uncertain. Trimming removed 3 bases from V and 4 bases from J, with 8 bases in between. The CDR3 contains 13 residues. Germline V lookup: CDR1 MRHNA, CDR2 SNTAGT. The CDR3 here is CASSEPGSDTQYF. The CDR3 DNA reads TGTGCCAGCAGTGAGCCCGGGTCAGATACGCAGTATTTT.

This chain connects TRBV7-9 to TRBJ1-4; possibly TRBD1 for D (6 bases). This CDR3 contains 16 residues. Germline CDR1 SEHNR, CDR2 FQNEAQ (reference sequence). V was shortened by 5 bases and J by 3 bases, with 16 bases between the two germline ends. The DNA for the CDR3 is TGTGCCAGCAGCGGTGAAGGGGGAACGTCTAATGAAAAACTGTTTTTT. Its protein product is CASSGEGGTSNEKLFF.

CDR3 in DNA: TGTGCCAGCAGTTACAGGCGCAGGGACTACGAGCAGTACTTC. Protein: CASSYRRRDYEQYF. V and J are TRBV6-5 and TRBJ2-7, with D possibly being TRBD1 (5 bases). CDR1 and CDR2 from the germline V gene are MNHEY and SVGAGI. CDR3 length: 14 residues. Trimming shortened V by 2 bases and J by 3 bases, and 11 bases separated the two germline ends.

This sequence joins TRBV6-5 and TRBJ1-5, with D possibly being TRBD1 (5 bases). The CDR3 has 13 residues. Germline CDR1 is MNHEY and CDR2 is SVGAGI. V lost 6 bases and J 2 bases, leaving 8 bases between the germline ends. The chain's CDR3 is CASRLQGNQPQHF. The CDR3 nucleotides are TGTGCCAGCAGGCTACAGGGCAATCAGCCCCAGCATTTT.

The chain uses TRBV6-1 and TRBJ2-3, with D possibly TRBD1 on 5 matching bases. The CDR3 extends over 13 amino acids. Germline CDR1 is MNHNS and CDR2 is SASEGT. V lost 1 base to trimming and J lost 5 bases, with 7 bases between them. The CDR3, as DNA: TGTGCCAGCAGTGAAGATAGGGGAGATACGCAGTATTTT. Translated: CASSEDRGDTQYF.

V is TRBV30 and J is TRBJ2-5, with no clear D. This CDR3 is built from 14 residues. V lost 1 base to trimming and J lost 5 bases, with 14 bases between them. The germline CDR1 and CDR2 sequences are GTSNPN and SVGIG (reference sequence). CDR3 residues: CAWSGLMGVETQYF. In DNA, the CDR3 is TGTGCCTGGAGTGGGTTAATGGGCGTCGAGACCCAGTACTTC.

Here the CDR3 DNA reads TGTGCCAGCAGCTTATCAGGGGCCTGGGTCACTGAAGCTTTCTTT. It translates to CASSLSGAWVTEAFF. The chain couples TRBV7-9 to TRBJ1-1, with D tentatively TRBD1 (6 bases). V shed 2 bases and J shed 4 bases, with 14 bases lying between them. The length of the CDR3 is 15 residues. The germline gives CDR1 SEHNR, CDR2 FQNEAQ (reference sequence).

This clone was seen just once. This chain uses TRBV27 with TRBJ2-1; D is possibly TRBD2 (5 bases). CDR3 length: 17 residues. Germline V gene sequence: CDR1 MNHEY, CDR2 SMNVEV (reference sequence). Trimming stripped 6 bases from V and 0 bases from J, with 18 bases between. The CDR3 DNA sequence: TGTGCCAGCAGGGGCACGAGAGAGGGAAGCTCCTACAATGAGCAGTTCTTC. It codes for CASRGTREGSSYNEQFF.

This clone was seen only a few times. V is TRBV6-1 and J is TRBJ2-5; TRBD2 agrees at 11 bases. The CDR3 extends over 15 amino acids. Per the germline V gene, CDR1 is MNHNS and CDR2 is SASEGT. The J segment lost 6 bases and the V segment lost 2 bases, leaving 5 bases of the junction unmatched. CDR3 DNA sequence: TGTGCCAGCAGTGAATATAGCGGGGGGGCTAAGACCCAGTACTTC. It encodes CASSEYSGGAKTQYF.